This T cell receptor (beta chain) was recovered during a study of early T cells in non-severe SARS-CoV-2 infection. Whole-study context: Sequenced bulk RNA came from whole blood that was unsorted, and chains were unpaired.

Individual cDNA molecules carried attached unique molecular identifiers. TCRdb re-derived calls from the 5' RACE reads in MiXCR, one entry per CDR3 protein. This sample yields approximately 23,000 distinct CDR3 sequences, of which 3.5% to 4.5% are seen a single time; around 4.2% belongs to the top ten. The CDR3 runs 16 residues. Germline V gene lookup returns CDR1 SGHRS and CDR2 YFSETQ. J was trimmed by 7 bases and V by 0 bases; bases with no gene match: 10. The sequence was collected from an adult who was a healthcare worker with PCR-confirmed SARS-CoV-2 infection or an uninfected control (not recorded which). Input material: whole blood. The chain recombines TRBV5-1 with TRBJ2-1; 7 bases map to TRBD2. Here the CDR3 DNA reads TGCGCCAGCAGCTTGGCCCCCGGGCGGGAGAAGAATGAGCAGTTCTTC. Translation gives CASSLAPGREKNEQFF.